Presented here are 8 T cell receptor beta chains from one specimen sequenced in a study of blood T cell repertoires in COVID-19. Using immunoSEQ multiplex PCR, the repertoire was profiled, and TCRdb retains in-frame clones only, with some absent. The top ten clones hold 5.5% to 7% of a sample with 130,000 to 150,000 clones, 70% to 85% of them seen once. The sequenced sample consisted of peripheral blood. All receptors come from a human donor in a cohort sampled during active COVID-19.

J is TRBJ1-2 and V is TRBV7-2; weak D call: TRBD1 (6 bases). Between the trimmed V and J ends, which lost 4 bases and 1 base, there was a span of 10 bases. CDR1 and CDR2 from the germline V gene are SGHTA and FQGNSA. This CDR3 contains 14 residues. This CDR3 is CASSSDSLNYGYTF. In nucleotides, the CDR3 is TGTGCCAGCAGCTCGGACAGCCTTAACTATGGCTACACCTTC.

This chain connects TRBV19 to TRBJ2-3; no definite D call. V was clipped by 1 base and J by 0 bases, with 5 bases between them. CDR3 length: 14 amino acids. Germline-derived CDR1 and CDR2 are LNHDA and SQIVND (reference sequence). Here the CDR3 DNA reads TGTGCCAGTAGTATAGGTCCTAGCACAGATACGCAGTATTTT. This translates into CASSIGPSTDTQYF.

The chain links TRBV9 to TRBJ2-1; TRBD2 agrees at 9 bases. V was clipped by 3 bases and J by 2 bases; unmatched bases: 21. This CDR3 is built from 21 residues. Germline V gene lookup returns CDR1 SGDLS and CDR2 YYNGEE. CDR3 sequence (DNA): TGTGCCAGCAGCGCCGGGTTATCCGGGACTAGCCGAATTCCGACCTACAATGAGCAGTTCTTC. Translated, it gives CASSAGLSGTSRIPTYNEQFF.

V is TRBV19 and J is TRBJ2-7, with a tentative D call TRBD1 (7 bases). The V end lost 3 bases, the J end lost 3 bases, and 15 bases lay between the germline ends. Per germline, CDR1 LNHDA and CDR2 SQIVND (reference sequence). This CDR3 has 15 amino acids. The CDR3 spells CASSIGAGGFYEQYF. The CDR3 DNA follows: TGTGCCAGTAGTATTGGGGCAGGGGGGTTCTACGAGCAGTACTTC. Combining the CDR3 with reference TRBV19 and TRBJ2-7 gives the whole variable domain DGGITQSPKYLFRKEGQNVTLSCEQNLNHDAMYWYRQDPGQGLRLIYYSQIVNDFQKGDIAEGYSVSREKKESFPLTVTSAQKNPTAFYLCASSIGAGGFYEQYFGPGTRLTVT.

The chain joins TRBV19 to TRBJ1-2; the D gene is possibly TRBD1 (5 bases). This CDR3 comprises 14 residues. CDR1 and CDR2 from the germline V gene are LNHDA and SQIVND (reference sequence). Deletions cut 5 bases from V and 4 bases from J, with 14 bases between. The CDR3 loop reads CASSAETVRYGYTF. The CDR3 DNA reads TGTGCCAGTAGTGCCGAGACAGTCCGCTATGGCTACACCTTC.

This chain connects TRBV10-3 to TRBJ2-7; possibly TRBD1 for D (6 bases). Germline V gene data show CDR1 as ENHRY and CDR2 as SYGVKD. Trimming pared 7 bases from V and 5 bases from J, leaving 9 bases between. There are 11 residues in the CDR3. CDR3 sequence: CAIKGGNEQYF. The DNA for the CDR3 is TGTGCCATCAAAGGGGGTAACGAGCAGTACTTC.

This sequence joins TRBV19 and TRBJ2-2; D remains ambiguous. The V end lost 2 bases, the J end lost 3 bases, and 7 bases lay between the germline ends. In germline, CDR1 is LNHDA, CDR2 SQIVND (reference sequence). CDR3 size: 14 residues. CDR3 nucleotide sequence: TGTGCCAGTAGTATATTTCCGTACACCGGGGAGCTGTTTTTT. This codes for CASSIFPYTGELFF.

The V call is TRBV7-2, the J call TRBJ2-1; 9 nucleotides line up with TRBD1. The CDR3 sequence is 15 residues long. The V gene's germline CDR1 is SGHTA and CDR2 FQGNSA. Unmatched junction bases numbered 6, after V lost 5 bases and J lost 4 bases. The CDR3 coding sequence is TGTGCCAGCAGCCCCGACAGGGGGGAGTACAATGAGCAGTTCTTC. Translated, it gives CASSPDRGEYNEQFF.